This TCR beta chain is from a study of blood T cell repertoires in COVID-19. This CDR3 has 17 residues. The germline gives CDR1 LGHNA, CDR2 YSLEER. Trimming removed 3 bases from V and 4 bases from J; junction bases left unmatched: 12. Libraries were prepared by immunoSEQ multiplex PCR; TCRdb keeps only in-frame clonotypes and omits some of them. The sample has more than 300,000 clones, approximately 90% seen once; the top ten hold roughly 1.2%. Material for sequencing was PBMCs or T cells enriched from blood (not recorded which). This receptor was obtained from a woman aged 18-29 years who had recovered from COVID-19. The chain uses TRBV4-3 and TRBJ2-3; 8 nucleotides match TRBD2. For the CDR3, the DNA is TGCGCCAGCAGCCAGCGAGGGGCGGGGGGATCAGCAGATACGCAGTATTTT. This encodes CASSQRGAGGSADTQYF.